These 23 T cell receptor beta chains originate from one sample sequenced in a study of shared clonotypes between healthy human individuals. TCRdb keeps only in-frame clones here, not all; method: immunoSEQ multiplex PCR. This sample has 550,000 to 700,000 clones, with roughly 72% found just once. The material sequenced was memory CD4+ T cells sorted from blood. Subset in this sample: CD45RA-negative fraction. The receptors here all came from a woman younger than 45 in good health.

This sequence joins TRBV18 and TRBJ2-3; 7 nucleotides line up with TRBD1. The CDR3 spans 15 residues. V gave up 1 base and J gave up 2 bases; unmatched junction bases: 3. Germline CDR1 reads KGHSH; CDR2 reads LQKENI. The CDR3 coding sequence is TGTGCCAGCTCACCACAGGGACAGCCCACAGATACGCAGTATTTT. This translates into CASSPQGQPTDTQYF.

The CDR3 loop reads CASSQRGGDKDEAFF. The CDR3 DNA reads as TGCGCCAGCAGCCAACGAGGGGGGGACAAGGATGAAGCTTTCTTT. V usage is TRBV4-1 and J usage is TRBJ1-1, with TRBD1 as a possible D gene (6 bases). The CDR3 is made up of 15 amino acids. Germline V gene sequence: CDR1 MGHRA, CDR2 YSYEKL. The V end was cut by 2 bases, the J end by 7 bases, with 17 bases between.

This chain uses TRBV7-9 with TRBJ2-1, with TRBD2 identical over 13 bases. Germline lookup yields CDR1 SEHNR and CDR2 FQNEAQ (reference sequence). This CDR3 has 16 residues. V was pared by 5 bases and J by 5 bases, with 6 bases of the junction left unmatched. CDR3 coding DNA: TGTGCCAGCAGCAGACCGGGACTAGCGGGAAACAATGAGCAGTTCTTC. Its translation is CASSRPGLAGNNEQFF.

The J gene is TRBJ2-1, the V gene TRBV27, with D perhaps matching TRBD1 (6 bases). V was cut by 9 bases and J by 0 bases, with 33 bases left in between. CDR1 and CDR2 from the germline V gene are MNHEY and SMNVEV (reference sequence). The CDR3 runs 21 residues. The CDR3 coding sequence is TGTGCCAGGGACCAGAACACCCCGAAATCGGACAGCCTCATCTCCTACAATGAGCAGTTCTTC. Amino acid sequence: CARDQNTPKSDSLISYNEQFF.

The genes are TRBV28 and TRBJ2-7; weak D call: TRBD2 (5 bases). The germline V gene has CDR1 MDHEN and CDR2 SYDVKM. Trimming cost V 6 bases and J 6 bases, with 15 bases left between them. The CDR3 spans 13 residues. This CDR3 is CASSRTDYSEQYF. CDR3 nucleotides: TGTGCCAGCAGCCGTACAGACTATTCCGAGCAGTACTTC.

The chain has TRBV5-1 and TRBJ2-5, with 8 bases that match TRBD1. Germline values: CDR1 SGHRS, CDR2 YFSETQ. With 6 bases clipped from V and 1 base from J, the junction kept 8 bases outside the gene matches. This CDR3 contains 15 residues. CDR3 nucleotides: TGCGCCAGCACGACCGGGACAGGTCCCCAAGAGACCCAGTACTTC. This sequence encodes CASTTGTGPQETQYF. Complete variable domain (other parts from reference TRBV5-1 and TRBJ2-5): KAGVTQTPRYLIKTRGQQVTLSCSPISGHRSVSWYQQTPGQGLQFLFEYFSETQRNKGNFPGRFSGRQFSNSRSEMNVSTLELGDSALYLCASTTGTGPQETQYFGPGTRLLVL.

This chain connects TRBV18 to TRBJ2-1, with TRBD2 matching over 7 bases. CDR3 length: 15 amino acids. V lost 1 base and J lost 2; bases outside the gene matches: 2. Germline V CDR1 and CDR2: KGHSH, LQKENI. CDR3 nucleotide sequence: TGTGCCAGCTCACCACTGCGGGAGACCTACAATGAGCAGTTCTTC. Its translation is CASSPLRETYNEQFF.

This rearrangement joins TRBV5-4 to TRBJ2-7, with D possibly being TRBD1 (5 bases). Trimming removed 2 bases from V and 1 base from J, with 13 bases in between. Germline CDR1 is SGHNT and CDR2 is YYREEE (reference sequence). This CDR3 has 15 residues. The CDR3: CASSFNTGWSYEQYF. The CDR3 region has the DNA TGTGCCAGCAGCTTCAATACAGGATGGTCCTACGAGCAGTACTTC.

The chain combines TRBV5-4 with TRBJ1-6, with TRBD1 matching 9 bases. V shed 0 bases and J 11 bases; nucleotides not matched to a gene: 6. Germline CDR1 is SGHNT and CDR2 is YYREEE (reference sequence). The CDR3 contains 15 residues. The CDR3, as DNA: TGTGCCAGCAGCTTGGGACAGGGGGAAGGTGCACCCCTCCACTTT. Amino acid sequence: CASSLGQGEGAPLHF.

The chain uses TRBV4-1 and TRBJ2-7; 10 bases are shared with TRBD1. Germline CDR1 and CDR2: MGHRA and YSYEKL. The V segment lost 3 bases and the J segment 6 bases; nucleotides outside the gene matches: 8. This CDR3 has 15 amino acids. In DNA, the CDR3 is TGCGCCAGCAGCCACCCGGGACAGGGGAAAGGCGAGCAGTACTTC. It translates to CASSHPGQGKGEQYF.

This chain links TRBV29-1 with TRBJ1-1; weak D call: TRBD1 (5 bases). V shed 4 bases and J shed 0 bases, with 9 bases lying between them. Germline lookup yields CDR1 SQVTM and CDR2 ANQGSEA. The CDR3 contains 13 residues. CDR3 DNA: TGCAGCGTTGCGGCGGACATGAACACTGAAGCTTTCTTT. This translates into CSVAADMNTEAFF.

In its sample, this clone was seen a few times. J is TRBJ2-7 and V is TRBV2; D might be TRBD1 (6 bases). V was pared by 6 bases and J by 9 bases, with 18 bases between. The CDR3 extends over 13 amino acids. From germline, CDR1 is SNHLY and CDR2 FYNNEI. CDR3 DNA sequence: TGTGCCAGCAGCGCAGGGGCAGTTGTATGGCAGTACTTC. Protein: CASSAGAVVWQYF.

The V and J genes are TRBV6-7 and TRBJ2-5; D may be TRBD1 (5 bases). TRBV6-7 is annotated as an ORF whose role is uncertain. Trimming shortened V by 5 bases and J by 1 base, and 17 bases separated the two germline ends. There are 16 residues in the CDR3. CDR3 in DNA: TGTGCCAGCAGTGAACCTACCGGACACTTCCAAGAGACCCAGTACTTC. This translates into CASSEPTGHFQETQYF.

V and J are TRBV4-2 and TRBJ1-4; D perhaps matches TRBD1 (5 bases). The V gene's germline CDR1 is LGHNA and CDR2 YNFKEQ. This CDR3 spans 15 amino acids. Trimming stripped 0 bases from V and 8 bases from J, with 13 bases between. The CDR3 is CASSQDLGREEKLFF. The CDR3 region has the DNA TGTGCCAGCAGCCAAGATCTTGGCAGGGAGGAAAAACTGTTTTTT.

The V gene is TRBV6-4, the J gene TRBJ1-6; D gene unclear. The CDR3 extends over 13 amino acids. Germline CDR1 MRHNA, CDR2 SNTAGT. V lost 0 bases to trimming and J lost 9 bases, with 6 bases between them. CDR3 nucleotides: TGTGCCAGCAGTGACTCAGCTGGTTCACCCCTCCACTTT. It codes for CASSDSAGSPLHF.

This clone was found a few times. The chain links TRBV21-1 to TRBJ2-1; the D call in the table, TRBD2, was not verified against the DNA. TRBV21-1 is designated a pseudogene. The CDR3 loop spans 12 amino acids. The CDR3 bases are TGTGCCAGCAGCAAGCGGGAGAATGAGCAGTTCTTC. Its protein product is CASSKRENEQFF.

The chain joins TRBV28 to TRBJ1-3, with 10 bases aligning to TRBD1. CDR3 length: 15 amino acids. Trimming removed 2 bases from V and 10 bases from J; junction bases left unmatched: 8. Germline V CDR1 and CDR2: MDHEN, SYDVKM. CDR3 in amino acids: CASSLLSRQGATIYF. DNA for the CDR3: TGTGCCAGCAGTTTACTATCCCGACAGGGGGCTACCATATATTTT.

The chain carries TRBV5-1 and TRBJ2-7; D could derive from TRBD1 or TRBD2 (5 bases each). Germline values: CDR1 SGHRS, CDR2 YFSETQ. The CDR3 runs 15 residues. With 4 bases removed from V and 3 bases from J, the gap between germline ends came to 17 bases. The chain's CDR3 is CASSPDYLGHYEQYF. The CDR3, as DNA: TGCGCCAGCAGCCCAGACTACTTGGGGCACTACGAGCAGTACTTC. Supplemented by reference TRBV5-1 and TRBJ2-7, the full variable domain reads KAGVTQTPRYLIKTRGQQVTLSCSPISGHRSVSWYQQTPGQGLQFLFEYFSETQRNKGNFPGRFSGRQFSNSRSEMNVSTLELGDSALYLCASSPDYLGHYEQYFGPGTRLTVT.

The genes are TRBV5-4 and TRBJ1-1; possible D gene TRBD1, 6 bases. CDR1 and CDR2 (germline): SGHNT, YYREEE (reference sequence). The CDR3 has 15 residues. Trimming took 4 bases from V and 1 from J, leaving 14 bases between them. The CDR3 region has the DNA TGTGCCAGCAGCCGCTGGGACACTTGGAACACTGAAGCTTTCTTT. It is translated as CASSRWDTWNTEAFF.

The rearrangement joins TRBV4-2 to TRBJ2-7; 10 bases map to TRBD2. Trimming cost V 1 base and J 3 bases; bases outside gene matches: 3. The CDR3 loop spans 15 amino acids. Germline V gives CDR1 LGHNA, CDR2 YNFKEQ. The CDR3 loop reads CASSQASGSGYEQYF. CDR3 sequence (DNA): TGTGCCAGCAGCCAAGCTAGCGGGAGTGGCTACGAGCAGTACTTC.

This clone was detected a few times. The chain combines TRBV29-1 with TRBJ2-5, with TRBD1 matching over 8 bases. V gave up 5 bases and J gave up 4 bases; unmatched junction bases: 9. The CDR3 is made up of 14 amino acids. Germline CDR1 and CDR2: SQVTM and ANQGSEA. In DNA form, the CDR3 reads TGCAGCGTTCAACGTAGACAGGGGACAGAGACCCAGTACTTC. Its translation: CSVQRRQGTETQYF.

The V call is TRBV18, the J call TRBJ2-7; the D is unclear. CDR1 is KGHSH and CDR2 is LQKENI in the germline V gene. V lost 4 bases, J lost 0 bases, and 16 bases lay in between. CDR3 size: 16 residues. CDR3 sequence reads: CASSHTPPLSSYEQYF. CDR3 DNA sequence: TGTGCCAGCTCACACACACCCCCCCTGAGCTCCTACGAGCAGTACTTC.

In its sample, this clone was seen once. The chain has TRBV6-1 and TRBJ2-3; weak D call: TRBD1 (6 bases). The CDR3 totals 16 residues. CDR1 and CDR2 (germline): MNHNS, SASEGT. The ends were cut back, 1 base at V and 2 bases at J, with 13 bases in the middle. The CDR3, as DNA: TGTGCCAGCAGTGAAGTCCCAGGGGCTATCACAGATACGCAGTATTTT. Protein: CASSEVPGAITDTQYF.